This T cell receptor beta chain was identified in a study of cytomegalovirus exposure and HLA in healthy donors. Researchers ran the PCR with 60 Vbeta and 13 Jbeta primers. Libraries were prepared by immunoSEQ multiplex PCR; TCRdb keeps only in-frame clonotypes and omits some of them. The sample has approximately 120,000 clones, approximately 77% seen once; the top ten hold about 1.8%. This clone has only a few counts. The CDR3 totals 12 residues. With 5 bases clipped from V and 8 bases from J, the junction kept 5 bases outside the gene matches. The germline gives CDR1 SNHLY, CDR2 FYNNEI. The source material was PBMCs. The clonotype comes from a man between 18 and 35 years old in good health and CMV-seronegative. The V call is TRBV2, the J call TRBJ1-1, with 7 bases lining up with TRBD1. The CDR3 DNA reads TGTGCCAGCAGTTGGGGCAGGGGGGAAGCTTTCTTT. Protein sequence: CASSWGRGEAFF.